This entry is about one T cell receptor (beta chain). Patients counted as stable if ophthalmopathy did not develop within 18 months. Disease duration under 2 months; hyperthyroidism patients were aged 18 to 65. TCR beta CDR3 region amplification was performed from RNA transcripts. HTBI primers drove first-round RT-PCR of the TCR CDR3. Each CDR3 protein gets one entry after TCRdb re-called the multiplex PCR reads with MiXCR. The sample consists of 300,000 or so distinct CDR3 sequences, roughly 23% of them appearing once. This specimen belongs to a study of T cells in Graves' hyperthyroidism and ophthalmopathy. What was sequenced was blood. This TCR derives from a woman in her 50s with Graves' hyperthyroidism.

The CDR3 here is CATSFGTAFSTDTQYF. For the CDR3, the DNA is TGTGCCACCTCCTTCGGGACAGCCTTTAGCACAGATACGCAGTATTTT. The V gene is TRBV19, the J gene TRBJ2-3, with TRBD1 matching 7 bases. The junction had 13 bases not matched to a gene; V was cut back by 10 bases and J by 0 bases. CDR3 length: 16 residues. CDR1 LNHDA and CDR2 SQIVND come from the germline V gene (reference sequence).